This T cell receptor beta chain is drawn from a study of T cell responses to AZD1222 COVID-19 vaccine. Study results and limitations: Seropositive status at baseline applied to only five to seven AZD1222 recipients. Scientists sampled the repertoires only once the peak T cell response had passed. A reported finding is that nearly half of spike-specific TCRs target unmutated variant regions. Donors, mostly white British, included more females; clonal diversity was possibly underestimated.

On this clone itself: What it recognizes is unknown.

Data came from immunoSEQ multiplex PCR; TCRdb stores just in-frame clones and leaves some out. The data show 150,000 or so clones, with 89% seen just once and 5.1% held by the top ten. The sample consisted of peripheral blood, taken on day 0 of AZD1222 vaccination. The receptor's source is an adult in good health.

Here the CDR3 reads CASSVGLAGYNEQFF. DNA for the CDR3: TGTGCCAGCAGCGTTGGACTAGCGGGATACAATGAGCAGTTCTTC. The rearrangement uses TRBV9 and TRBJ2-1; 12 nucleotides match TRBD2. After removal of 2 bases from V and 4 bases from J, the junction contained 1 base not matched to a gene. Germline V CDR1 and CDR2: SGDLS, YYNGEE. CDR3 length: 15 residues.